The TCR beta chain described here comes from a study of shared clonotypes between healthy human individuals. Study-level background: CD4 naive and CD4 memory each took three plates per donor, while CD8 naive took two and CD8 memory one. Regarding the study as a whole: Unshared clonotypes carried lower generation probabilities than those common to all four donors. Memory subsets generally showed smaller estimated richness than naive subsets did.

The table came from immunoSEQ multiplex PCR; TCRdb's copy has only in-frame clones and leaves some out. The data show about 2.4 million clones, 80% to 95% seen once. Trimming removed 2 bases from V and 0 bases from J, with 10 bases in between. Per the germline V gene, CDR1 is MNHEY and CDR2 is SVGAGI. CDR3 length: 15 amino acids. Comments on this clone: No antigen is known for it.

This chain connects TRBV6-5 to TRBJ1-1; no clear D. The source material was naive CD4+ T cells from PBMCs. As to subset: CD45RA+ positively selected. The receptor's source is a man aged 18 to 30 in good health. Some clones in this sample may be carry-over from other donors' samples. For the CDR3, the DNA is TGTGCCAGCAGTTACGCCCAGGTACTGAACACTGAAGCTTTCTTT. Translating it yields CASSYAQVLNTEAFF.